This TCR beta chain was captured in a study of shared clonotypes between healthy human individuals. Study as a whole: The study used three CD4 naive, three CD4 memory, two CD8 naive and one CD8 memory plate per donor.

The study separated CD4+ cells into CD45RA+ naive and CD45RA-negative memory subsets. The CDR3 is 15 amino acids. V lost 5 bases and J lost 7; bases outside the gene matches: 10. In germline, CDR1 is MNHGY, CDR2 SVAAGI. This clone was seen a single time. Its antigen is not known. Sequenced by immunoSEQ multiplex PCR; TCRdb stores in-frame clones only, minus some. Of around 720,000 clones in the sample, around three quarters were seen once. Regarding the study as a whole: Four donors shared approximately 5% of their naive CD4 clonotypes. Memory subsets had estimated richness that was generally smaller than that of naive subsets.

This rearrangement joins TRBV6-9 to TRBJ1-4; 7 nucleotides line up with TRBD1. The sequence was obtained from a woman in her twenties or thirties in good health. The source material was memory CD4+ T cells sorted from blood. Subset denoted: CD45RA-negative fraction. The chain's CDR3 is CASSAQDREREKLFF. CDR3 nucleotides: TGTGCCAGCAGTGCCCAAGACAGGGAACGTGAAAAACTGTTTTTT.